These T cell receptor beta chains were read from a single sample in a study of PD-1 blockade in mismatch repair-deficient tumors. TCRdb keeps only in-frame clones here, not all; method: immunoSEQ multiplex PCR. The table records 25,000 to 30,000 clones, less than 85% of them present only once. The input for sequencing was PBMCs, taken before pembrolizumab treatment. The receptor source for this set is an adult with mismatch repair-deficient cancer. Each CDR3 is given with its conserved first and last residue. D genes are given only for firm matches. Where a row states a size, it is once, few, many or the class of an expanded clone; other rows omit it.

V,J,D,size,CDR3,DNA
TRBV5-1,TRBJ2-2,.,few,CASSFTQADTGELFF,TGCGCCAGCAGCTTCACACAAGCGGACACCGGGGAGCTGTTTTTT
TRBV5-5,TRBJ1-6,TRBD1,.,CASSLQTGVGNSPLHF,TGTGCCAGCAGCTTGCAGACAGGGGTCGGTAATTCACCCCTCCACTTT
TRBV19,TRBJ2-5,.,.,CASSLSRAETQYF,TGTGCCAGTAGCCTATCTAGAGCAGAGACCCAGTACTTC
TRBV5-8,TRBJ2-7,TRBD2,once,CASTPRLAVFLGTYEQYF,TGTGCCAGCACCCCGAGACTAGCGGTATTCCTGGGGACCTACGAGCAGTACTTC
TRBV5-1,TRBJ1-6,.,.,CASSLAPGRRNSPLHF,TGCGCCAGCAGCTTGGCACCAGGGCGGCGGAATTCACCCCTCCACTTT
TRBV18,TRBJ2-7,TRBD1,.,CASSQQGGEQYF,TGTGCCAGCTCACAACAGGGGGGCGAGCAGTACTTC
TRBV6-5,TRBJ2-1,.,.,CASSYGQGGYNEQFF,TGTGCCAGCAGTTACGGACAAGGGGGCTACAATGAGCAGTTCTTC
TRBV10-2,TRBJ2-5,TRBD2,once,CASSELPAGRETQYF,TGCGCCAGCAGTGAGTTGCCAGCGGGACGAGAGACCCAGTACTTC
TRBV5-1,TRBJ1-1,.,.,CASSGWVTSNTEAFF,TGCGCCAGCAGCGGATGGGTGACTTCGAACACTGAAGCTTTCTTT
TRBV21-1,TRBJ2-1,.,.,CASSMTSGCMDEQFF,TGTGCCAGCAGCATGACTAGCGGGTGCATGGATGAGCAGTTCTTC
TRBV5-1,TRBJ2-5,.,.,CASSFSRVWETQYF,TGCGCCAGCAGCTTCAGCAGGGTTTGGGAGACCCAGTACTTC
TRBV25-1,TRBJ2-1,.,.,CASSEEGQLNEQFF,TGTGCCAGCAGTGAGGAGGGACAGCTTAATGAGCAGTTCTTC
TRBV29-1,TRBJ2-5,TRBD2,.,CSLKEWREGVETQYF,TGCAGCCTCAAGGAGTGGCGGGAGGGCGTCGAGACCCAGTACTTC
TRBV2,TRBJ2-2,TRBD2,.,CASSGEGGPSGELFF,TGTGCCAGCAGTGGGGAGGGAGGGCCCTCCGGGGAGCTGTTTTTT
TRBV27,TRBJ2-7,TRBD2,few,CASSPSGSPYEQYF,TGTGCCAGCAGTCCGAGCGGGAGTCCCTACGAGCAGTACTTC
TRBV28,TRBJ1-4,TRBD1,once,CASITSGTANEKLFF,TGTGCCAGCATAACATCCGGGACAGCTAATGAAAAACTGTTTTTT
TRBV19,TRBJ2-6,.,.,CASSFGEAGANVLTF,TGTGCCAGTAGTTTCGGCGAGGCCGGGGCCAACGTCCTGACTTTC
TRBV5-1,TRBJ2-5,TRBD1,.,CASSLLTTGMGETQYF,TGCGCCAGCAGCTTATTAACGACAGGGATGGGGGAGACCCAGTACTTC
TRBV6-5,TRBJ1-3,TRBD1,.,CASSRDRNSGNTIYF,TGTGCCAGCAGTCGGGACAGAAACTCTGGAAACACCATATATTTT
TRBV27,TRBJ1-2,.,.,CASSFLGGYGYTF,TGTGCCAGCAGTTTCTTGGGGGGGTATGGCTACACCTTC
TRBV5-4,TRBJ2-7,.,.,CASNLWGSPNEQYF,TGTGCCAGCAACCTATGGGGCTCCCCGAACGAGCAGTACTTC
TRBV9,TRBJ1-1,.,few,CASSFGGNTEAFF,TGTGCCAGCAGCTTCGGGGGGAACACTGAAGCTTTCTTT
TRBV11-3,TRBJ2-1,TRBD2,.,CASSRREFWNEQFF,TGTGCCAGCAGCAGGCGGGAGTTTTGGAATGAGCAGTTCTTC
TRBV15,TRBJ2-7,TRBD1,.,CATSTDRALGADSYEQYF,TGTGCCACCAGCACGGACAGGGCTCTAGGAGCGGATTCCTACGAGCAGTACTTC
TRBV10-2,TRBJ2-7,.,few,CASSGWESEQYF,TGCGCCAGCAGTGGGTGGGAGTCCGAGCAGTACTTC
TRBV30,TRBJ2-5,.,.,CAWSVYRAAQETQYF,TGTGCCTGGAGTGTATACAGGGCCGCTCAAGAGACCCAGTACTTC